This passage covers 29 T cell receptor beta chains from one sample sequenced in a study of cytomegalovirus exposure and HLA in healthy donors. The study ran its PCR with 60 Vbeta and 13 Jbeta primers. The method was immunoSEQ multiplex PCR; TCRdb's version includes in-frame clones alone and lacks a portion of them. The sample shows about 110,000 clones, 80% to 85% of them seen only once. Sequencing was carried out using PBMCs. The receptors originated from a woman in her thirties in good health and CMV-seronegative.

This clone was seen a single time. The V and J genes are TRBV25-1 and TRBJ2-7; maybe TRBD1 (6 bases). Germline lookup yields CDR1 MGHDK and CDR2 SYGVNS. V was trimmed by 3 bases and J by 2 bases, leaving 11 bases between them. CDR3 length equals 14 residues. The CDR3 protein is CASSDLQGTYEQYF. In DNA form, the CDR3 reads TGTGCCAGCAGTGATTTACAGGGAACCTACGAGCAGTACTTC.

This clone was observed a handful of times. Here the CDR3 reads CASSLAGAASSYNEQFF. CDR3 nucleotide sequence: TGTGCCAGCAGTTTAGCCGGAGCCGCTAGCTCCTACAATGAGCAGTTCTTC. This sequence joins TRBV28 and TRBJ2-1, with D unresolved. This CDR3 is 17 amino acids long. Between the trimmed V and J ends, which lost 2 bases and 0 bases, there was a span of 14 bases. Germline V gene data show CDR1 as MDHEN and CDR2 as SYDVKM.

This sequence joins TRBV29-1 and TRBJ2-7; maybe TRBD1 (6 bases). The germline V gene encodes CDR1 SQVTM and CDR2 ANQGSEA. Trimming removed 4 bases at V and 2 bases at J, with 15 bases between. CDR3 length: 14 amino acids. This chain's CDR3 is CSVVLGAGAYEQYF. The CDR3 DNA follows: TGCAGCGTTGTCCTGGGGGCAGGCGCCTACGAGCAGTACTTC.

The chain couples TRBV9 to TRBJ2-5, with 10 bases aligning to TRBD2. The germline gives CDR1 SGDLS, CDR2 YYNGEE. CDR3 length equals 16 residues. Losses at the gene ends were 0 bases for V and 5 bases for J; bases not matched to a gene: 7. For the CDR3, the DNA is TGTGCCAGCAGCGTAGATGGACTAGCGGTTACGGAGACCCAGTACTTC. It encodes CASSVDGLAVTETQYF.

V and J are TRBV5-1 and TRBJ2-1; perhaps TRBD2 as D (5 bases). The CDR3 loop spans 16 amino acids. In germline, CDR1 is SGHRS, CDR2 YFSETQ. Trimming removed 3 bases from V and 3 bases from J, with 16 bases in between. CDR3 sequence: CASSSLSERIYNEQFF. CDR3 in DNA: TGCGCCAGCAGCTCCTTAAGTGAGCGGATCTACAATGAGCAGTTCTTC.

The rearrangement uses TRBV19 and TRBJ2-7, with 7 bases fitting TRBD2. The V gene end was trimmed by 5 bases and the J gene end by 3 bases; junction bases not matched to a gene: 16. CDR3 size: 17 residues. Germline-derived CDR1 and CDR2 are LNHDA and SQIVND (reference sequence). The CDR3 region has the DNA TGTGCCAGTAGTCCGGGGGGACTTGACCAAAGGGGCTACGAGCAGTACTTC. It codes for CASSPGGLDQRGYEQYF.

V and J are TRBV19 and TRBJ2-1, with 9 bases matching TRBD2. Germline loops: CDR1 LNHDA, CDR2 SQIVND (reference sequence). This CDR3 comprises 15 residues. The J segment lost 2 bases and the V segment lost 6 bases, leaving 5 bases of the junction unmatched. The CDR3 sequence is CASRRGGGPYNEQFF. CDR3 sequence (DNA): TGTGCCAGTAGGCGGGGGGGAGGTCCCTACAATGAGCAGTTCTTC.

The chain is built from TRBV7-9 and TRBJ1-2; D uncertain. The ends were cut back, 7 bases at V and 7 bases at J, with 16 bases in the middle. The CDR3 is 13 amino acids. The germline V gene has CDR1 SEHNR and CDR2 FQNEAQ (reference sequence). The CDR3 nucleotides are TGTGCCAGCACCCTCGCGGGAAGCAGTGGCTACACCTTC. Translated: CASTLAGSSGYTF.

The V gene is TRBV5-8, the J gene TRBJ2-4, with 11 bases that match TRBD1. Germline V gives CDR1 SGHTS, CDR2 YDEGEE. V shed 1 base and J 6 bases; nucleotides not matched to a gene: 3. The CDR3 is 15 amino acids. The CDR3 sequence: CASSLLGQGGNIQYF. DNA of the CDR3: TGTGCCAGCAGCTTGCTGGGACAGGGGGGAAACATTCAGTACTTC.

The J gene is TRBJ2-2, the V gene TRBV4-2, with TRBD2 identical over 11 bases. The junction had 10 bases not matched to a gene; V was cut back by 4 bases and J by 3 bases. Germline V gene lookup returns CDR1 LGHNA and CDR2 YNFKEQ. CDR3 length equals 18 residues. The CDR3 protein is CASSPFTSGRGDTGELFF. The CDR3 DNA reads as TGTGCCAGCAGCCCATTTACTAGCGGGAGAGGGGACACCGGGGAGCTGTTTTTT.

The chain joins TRBV14 to TRBJ2-7, with TRBD2 as a possible D gene (5 bases). Trimming removed 2 bases from V and 3 bases from J, with 11 bases in between. The CDR3 is 14 amino acids. Per germline, CDR1 SGHDN and CDR2 FVKESK. CDR3 loop: CASSQQSGIYEQYF. In nucleotides, the CDR3 is TGTGCCAGCAGCCAACAATCGGGGATCTACGAGCAGTACTTC. The full variable domain, rest sourced from reference TRBV14 and TRBJ2-7, is EAGVTQFPSHSVIEKGQTVTLRCDPISGHDNLYWYRRVMGKEIKFLLHFVKESKQDESGMPNNRFLAERTGGTYSTLKVQPAELEDSGVYFCASSQQSGIYEQYFGPGTRLTVT.

A word on this clone: Relative to the germline gene, one junction end is altered; a read error may explain this. This chain links TRBV29-1 with TRBJ2-5, with D tentatively TRBD2 (5 bases). CDR1 is SQVTM and CDR2 is ANQGSEA in the germline V gene. The length of the CDR3 is 14 residues. CDR3 nucleotides: TGCAGCGTTGTGGACTCCCCGAGCTCCTACGAGCAGCACTTC. This translates into CSVVDSPSSYEQHF. Variable domain in full (rest from reference TRBV29-1 and TRBJ2-5): SAVISQKPSRDICQRGTSLTIQCQVDSQVTMMFWYRQQPGQSLTLIATANQGSEATYESGFVIDKFPISRPNLTFSTLTVSNMSPEDSSIYLCSVVDSPSSYEQHFGPGTRLLVL.

This clone showed up just a few times. The CDR3 sequence: CASSFDGGNTEAFF. The CDR3 DNA sequence: TGCGCCAGCAGCTTCGACGGGGGGAACACTGAAGCTTTCTTT. The genes are TRBV5-1 and TRBJ1-1; maybe TRBD1 (5 bases). V dropped 2 bases and J dropped 1 base, with 9 bases sitting between them. This CDR3 has 14 residues. From germline, CDR1 is SGHRS and CDR2 YFSETQ.

J is TRBJ2-1 and V is TRBV2; 8 bases are shared with TRBD2. This CDR3 comprises 17 residues. V shed 2 bases and J 1 base; nucleotides not matched to a gene: 7. CDR1 is SNHLY, CDR2 FYNNEI, per germline. CDR3 protein: CASSEWAAGVSYNEQFF. The CDR3 region has the DNA TGTGCCAGCAGTGAATGGGCAGCGGGAGTTTCCTACAATGAGCAGTTCTTC.

V gene TRBV7-8 combines with J gene TRBJ2-7, with D possibly TRBD2 on 5 matching bases. The CDR3 sequence is 13 residues long. CDR1 is SGHVS, CDR2 FQNEAQ, per germline. V lost 5 bases and J lost 3, with 11 bases in between. CDR3 in DNA: TGTGCCAGCAGCCCTAGCCGGGACTACGAGCAGTACTTC. This encodes CASSPSRDYEQYF.

The chain combines TRBV9 with TRBJ2-7; 8 positions agree with TRBD2. Trimming at V came to 4 bases and at J to 3 bases, leaving 12 bases not matched to a gene. CDR3 length equals 16 residues. The V gene's germline CDR1 is SGDLS and CDR2 YYNGEE. CDR3 bases: TGTGCCAGCAGCCCCCGGGGGGGCGGGAGTAACTACGAGCAGTACTTC. This codes for CASSPRGGGSNYEQYF.

Concerning this clone: The same CDR3 can be traced to other DNA sequences in this sample. The chain combines TRBV4-1 with TRBJ2-1; tentatively, D is TRBD2 (6 bases). Germline V gene sequence: CDR1 MGHRA, CDR2 YSYEKL. V was pared by 8 bases and J by 9 bases, with 11 bases between. This CDR3 contains 11 residues. This CDR3 is CASGRGIEQFF. The CDR3 bases are TGCGCCAGCGGTCGGGGGATTGAGCAGTTCTTC.

This chain joins TRBV29-1 and TRBJ2-7; 9 nucleotides line up with TRBD2. This CDR3 has 13 residues. V trimming: 8 bases; J trimming: 5 bases; junction bases outside the gene matches: 10. Germline V CDR1 and CDR2: SQVTM, ANQGSEA. CDR3 region: CSSRSGSYDEQYF. The CDR3 nucleotides read TGCAGCTCCCGTAGCGGGAGCTACGACGAGCAGTACTTC.

The chain couples TRBV18 to TRBJ2-6; 10 bases are shared with TRBD2. The CDR3 has 19 amino acids. CDR1 KGHSH and CDR2 LQKENI come from the germline V gene. J gave up 1 base and V 2 bases, and 8 bases lay outside the gene matches. The CDR3 is CASSPIAGGVVSGANVLTF. CDR3 DNA: TGTGCCAGCTCACCAATAGCGGGAGGAGTTGTTTCTGGGGCCAACGTCCTGACTTTC.

The V gene is TRBV9, the J gene TRBJ2-7; possibly TRBD1 for D (6 bases). Germline lookup yields CDR1 SGDLS and CDR2 YYNGEE. CDR3 length equals 14 residues. Trimming removed 3 bases at V and 7 bases at J, with 17 bases between. CDR3: CASSARTGLGEQYF. CDR3 DNA: TGTGCCAGCAGCGCCAGAACAGGGTTGGGGGAGCAGTACTTC.

This clone has just a few counts. The chain links TRBV7-7 to TRBJ2-5; 10 positions agree with TRBD2. The CDR3 length is 16 residues. Trimming at V came to 5 bases and at J to 2 bases, leaving 8 bases not matched to a gene. Germline-derived CDR1 and CDR2 are SSHAT and FNYEAQ (reference sequence). The CDR3 spells CASSLRLAGKQETQYF. In DNA form, the CDR3 reads TGTGCCAGCAGCCTCCGACTAGCGGGCAAACAAGAGACCCAGTACTTC.

This chain joins TRBV5-7 and TRBJ2-7; TRBD2 agrees at 8 bases. TRBV5-7 is an ORF, with its function uncertain. This CDR3 has 15 residues. Trimming at V came to 2 bases and at J to 6 bases, leaving 10 bases not matched to a gene. CDR3 DNA: TGTGCCAGCAGCTTAGACCCGACTAGCGTGGGCGAGCAGTACTTC. Residues: CASSLDPTSVGEQYF.

This clone was seen a handful of times. The chain combines TRBV5-1 with TRBJ2-2, with TRBD1 matching over 7 bases. V was clipped by 3 bases and J by 5 bases; unmatched bases: 10. Germline CDR1 is SGHRS and CDR2 is YFSETQ. The CDR3 covers 16 residues. The CDR3 loop reads CASSSRVGGTTGELFF. The CDR3 region has the DNA TGCGCCAGCAGCTCGCGTGTAGGGGGCACGACCGGGGAGCTGTTTTTT.

This clone was detected only a few times. The chain joins TRBV5-8 to TRBJ1-4; maybe TRBD1 (6 bases). The germline CDR1 and CDR2 sequences are SGHTS and YDEGEE. V shed 4 bases and J shed 5 bases, with 15 bases lying between them. The length of the CDR3 is 15 residues. In nucleotides, the CDR3 is TGTGCCAGCAGCCCAGAGACAGGTCCGAATGAAAAACTGTTTTTT. Translating it yields CASSPETGPNEKLFF. Full variable domain (missing parts from reference TRBV5-8 and TRBJ1-4): EAGVTQSPTHLIKTRGQQATLRCSPISGHTSVYWYQQALGLGLQFLLWYDEGEERNRGNFPPRFSGRQFPNYSSELNVNALELEDSALYLCASSPETGPNEKLFFGSGTQLSVL.

The CDR3 nucleotides read TGTGCCAGCAGCTTAGCCTGGCAGGGTCGGTCGAGCGAGCAGTACTTC. Translation gives CASSLAWQGRSSEQYF. V is TRBV7-2 and J is TRBJ2-7, with TRBD1 as a possible D gene (5 bases). This CDR3 has 16 amino acids. V was clipped by 0 bases and J by 6 bases, with 18 bases between them. The germline V gene has CDR1 SGHTA and CDR2 FQGNSA.

The chain employs TRBV6-1 and TRBJ1-4; tentatively, D is TRBD1 (5 bases). V gave up 3 bases and J gave up 7 bases, with 15 bases separating them. Germline-derived CDR1 and CDR2 are MNHNS and SASEGT. The CDR3 covers 15 residues. The CDR3, as DNA: TGTGCCAGCAGTGAGGACCCCTGGGGGGGTGAAAAACTGTTTTTT. Its translation is CASSEDPWGGEKLFF.

J is TRBJ2-1 and V is TRBV6-5; unclear D gene. The germline V gene has CDR1 MNHEY and CDR2 SVGAGI. The ends were cut back, 8 bases at V and 6 bases at J, with 5 bases in the middle. The CDR3 extends over 10 amino acids. DNA for the CDR3: TGTGCCAGCGGGCCCAATGAGCAGTTCTTC. Translation gives CASGPNEQFF.

The gene calls are TRBV4-1 and TRBJ2-3, with 9 bases identical to TRBD2. CDR1 is MGHRA and CDR2 is YSYEKL in the germline V gene. The CDR3 consists of 20 residues. The J segment lost 0 bases and the V segment lost 2 bases, leaving 15 bases of the junction unmatched. Written as DNA, the CDR3 is TGCGCCAGCAGCCAAAAGGGGGGTAGCGGGAGACGGTATAGCACAGATACGCAGTATTTT. Its translation is CASSQKGGSGRRYSTDTQYF.

This chain connects TRBV30 to TRBJ2-1; a possible D gene is TRBD2 (6 bases). CDR1 GTSNPN and CDR2 SVGIG come from the germline V gene (reference sequence). This CDR3 region has 12 residues. Trimming shortened V by 4 bases and J by 7 bases, and 11 bases separated the two germline ends. The CDR3 loop reads CAWMAGWNEQFF. In DNA form, the CDR3 reads TGTGCCTGGATGGCGGGATGGAATGAGCAGTTCTTC.